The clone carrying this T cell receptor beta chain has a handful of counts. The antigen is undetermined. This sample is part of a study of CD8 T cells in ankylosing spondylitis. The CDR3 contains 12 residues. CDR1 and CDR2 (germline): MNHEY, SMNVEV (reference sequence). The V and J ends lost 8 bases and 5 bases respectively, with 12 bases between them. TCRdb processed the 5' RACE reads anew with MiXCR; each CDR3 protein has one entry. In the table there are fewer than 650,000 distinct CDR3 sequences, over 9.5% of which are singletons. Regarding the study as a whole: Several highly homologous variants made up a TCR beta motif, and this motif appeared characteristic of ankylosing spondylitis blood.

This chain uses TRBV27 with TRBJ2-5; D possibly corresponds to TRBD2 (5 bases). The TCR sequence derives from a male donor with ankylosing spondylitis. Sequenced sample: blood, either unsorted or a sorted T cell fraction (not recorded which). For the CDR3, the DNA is TGTGCCAGCCTCGAGGTAGCGGAGACCCAGTACTTC. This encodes CASLEVAETQYF.